What follows are 23 T cell receptor beta chains derived from one specimen sequenced in a study of beta chain features in type 1 diabetes. Study-level points and caveats: Patients with Type 1 diabetes showed moderately but significantly shorter TCRB CDR3s in all four CD4+ subsets.

For these TCRs, the target antigens are not known. Reverse transcribing all isolated RNA meant expressed TCRB transcripts were sequenced. The data were produced by immunoSEQ multiplex PCR, yet TCRdb's version contains in-frame clones alone and is incomplete. The data hold about 150,000 clones, with roughly 8% observed a single time. Material for sequencing was central memory CD4+ T cells from blood. Receptors were obtained from a woman in her thirties or forties with type 1 diabetes.

This clone was seen repeatedly, ten times or more. This chain uses TRBV19 with TRBJ2-6; D not resolved. The germline gives CDR1 LNHDA, CDR2 SQIVND (reference sequence). With 6 bases removed from V and 0 bases from J, the gap between germline ends came to 6 bases. This CDR3 has 14 residues. The CDR3: CASRPVSGANVLTF. CDR3 nucleotides: TGTGCCAGTAGGCCAGTCTCTGGGGCCAACGTCCTGACTTTC.

The CDR3 nucleotides are TGTGCCAGCAGCTTAGGGGGCCCCCCCTATGGCTACACCTTC. It translates to CASSLGGPPYGYTF. The V and J genes are TRBV7-2 and TRBJ1-2, with D maybe TRBD1 (5 bases). The CDR3 length is 14 residues. Germline V lookup: CDR1 SGHTA, CDR2 FQGNSA. Trimming cost V 1 base and J 4 bases, with 10 bases left between them.

This rearrangement joins TRBV2 to TRBJ1-5; 7 positions match TRBD1. Germline V lookup: CDR1 SNHLY, CDR2 FYNNEI. The trim removed 8 bases at V and 0 bases at J, leaving 7 bases unmatched. This CDR3 comprises 15 residues. The CDR3: CASGGGQSSNQPQHF. CDR3 sequence (DNA): TGTGCCAGCGGTGGGGGACAGAGTAGCAATCAGCCCCAGCATTTT.

The chain couples TRBV19 to TRBJ2-5; 8 bases are shared with TRBD2. Trimming at V came to 6 bases and at J to 2 bases, leaving 2 bases not matched to a gene. This CDR3 has 13 residues. The V gene's germline CDR1 is LNHDA and CDR2 SQIVND (reference sequence). Here the CDR3 reads CASRPGGQETQYF. The DNA for the CDR3 is TGTGCCAGTAGGCCGGGAGGGCAAGAGACCCAGTACTTC.

This chain links TRBV7-9 with TRBJ2-3; tentatively, D is TRBD1 (6 bases). The ends were cut back, 8 bases at V and 3 bases at J, with 12 bases in the middle. Germline CDR1 SEHNR, CDR2 FQNEAQ (reference sequence). CDR3 length equals 13 residues. CDR3 loop: CASRPQGTDTQYF. CDR3 nucleotides: TGTGCCAGCCGACCCCAGGGGACAGATACGCAGTATTTT. The variable domain in full, completed from reference TRBV7-9 and TRBJ2-3, reads DTGVSQNPRHKITKRGQNVTFRCDPISEHNRLYWYRQTLGQGPEFLTYFQNEAQLEKSRLLSDRFSAERPKGSFSTLEIQRTEQGDSAMYLCASRPQGTDTQYFGPGTRLTVL.

The chain couples TRBV7-2 to TRBJ1-1; TRBD1 is a possible D gene (5 bases). The CDR3 runs to 14 residues. Trimming left V 1 base short and J 7 bases short, with 13 bases between. The germline gives CDR1 SGHTA, CDR2 FQGNSA. CDR3 DNA sequence: TGTGCCAGCAGCTTAGTCTGGGGCCAGGATGAAGCTTTCTTT. As protein: CASSLVWGQDEAFF.

The gene calls are TRBV21-1 and TRBJ1-2; TRBD1 reflects the table's D call only, with no check against the DNA. TRBV21-1 is annotated as a pseudogene. This CDR3 comprises 13 residues. In DNA, the CDR3 is TGTGCCAGCAGTACAGGGTGGCTGGGCGGCTACACCTTC. Protein: CASSTGWLGGYTF.

The V call is TRBV30, the J call TRBJ2-5; 8 bases line up with TRBD2. V lost 8 bases to trimming and J lost 3 bases; unmatched junction nucleotides: 5. The CDR3 runs to 12 residues. Germline V gives CDR1 GTSNPN, CDR2 SVGIG (reference sequence). The CDR3 here is CAGGRGEETQYF. CDR3 bases: TGTGCCGGCGGGCGGGGGGAAGAGACCCAGTACTTC.

This clone was detected only a few times. This chain joins TRBV11-3 and TRBJ2-3; 10 bases match TRBD2. J lost 4 bases, V lost 5 bases, and 3 bases had no gene match. CDR3 length equals 14 residues. Germline CDR1 and CDR2: SGHNT and YENEEA. The CDR3 DNA reads as TGTGCCAGCAGCCTTAGCGGGAGGCCAGATACGCAGTATTTT. Protein: CASSLSGRPDTQYF.

The gene calls are TRBV7-3 and TRBJ2-5, with D perhaps TRBD2 (6 bases). Germline V gene data show CDR1 as SGHTA and CDR2 as FQGTGA. V gave up 3 bases and J gave up 2 bases, with 13 bases separating them. CDR3 length: 15 amino acids. CDR3 DNA: TGTGCCAGCAGCTTTACCCCCGGAGGGCAAGAGACCCAGTACTTC. It encodes CASSFTPGGQETQYF.

This sequence joins TRBV28 and TRBJ2-5; D call uncertain. Germline assignment: CDR1 MDHEN and CDR2 SYDVKM. The CDR3 extends over 12 amino acids. The V gene lost 6 bases and the J gene lost 3 bases, with 8 bases spanning the gap. The CDR3 DNA sequence: TGTGCCAGCAGGGAGACGAAAGAGACCCAGTACTTC. Encoded protein: CASRETKETQYF.

In its sample, this clone was seen a few times. This chain connects TRBV5-1 to TRBJ1-1, with TRBD1 identical over 7 bases. The CDR3 is 14 amino acids. From germline, CDR1 is SGHRS and CDR2 YFSETQ. With V trimmed by 6 bases and J by 1 base, 6 bases remained unmatched. The CDR3 loop reads CASIAEGANTEAFF. CDR3 DNA sequence: TGCGCCAGCATTGCTGAGGGGGCGAACACTGAAGCTTTCTTT.

This clone showed up just a few times. The V and J genes are TRBV28 and TRBJ1-2; the match to TRBD1 covers 8 bases. V trimming: 3 bases; J trimming: 4 bases; junction bases outside the gene matches: 4. This CDR3 has 14 amino acids. Germline V gene lookup returns CDR1 MDHEN and CDR2 SYDVKM. The CDR3 sequence: CASSFSGGGYGYTF. For the CDR3, the DNA is TGTGCCAGCAGTTTTTCAGGGGGCGGCTATGGCTACACCTTC.

This clone occurred a few times. The chain couples TRBV28 to TRBJ2-3, with TRBD2 matching 8 bases. V lost 6 bases, J lost 1 base, and 0 bases stayed unmatched. The CDR3 runs 13 residues. The V gene's germline CDR1 is MDHEN and CDR2 SYDVKM. As DNA, the CDR3 is TGTGCCAGCAGGACTAGCGGCACAGATACGCAGTATTTT. Residues: CASRTSGTDTQYF.

This clone was detected many times. The chain combines TRBV7-7 with TRBJ2-1, with 12 bases matching TRBD2. The CDR3 contains 16 residues. Germline V gene lookup returns CDR1 SSHAT and CDR2 FNYEAQ (reference sequence). Trimming took 5 bases from V and 5 from J; bases not matched to a gene: 7. CDR3 region: CASSQTLAGGDNEQFF. The CDR3 nucleotides read TGTGCCAGCAGCCAAACCCTAGCGGGAGGGGACAATGAGCAGTTCTTC.

This clone showed up just a few times. The CDR3 spells CASSQLVPRDRAGNEQFF. Written as DNA, the CDR3 is TGCGCCAGCAGCCAACTAGTACCCCGGGACAGGGCGGGCAATGAGCAGTTCTTC. The rearrangement uses TRBV4-1 and TRBJ2-1; 9 bases agree with TRBD1. The CDR3 extends over 18 amino acids. V gave up 2 bases and J gave up 6 bases; unmatched junction bases: 14. Per germline, CDR1 MGHRA and CDR2 YSYEKL.

This chain uses TRBV28 with TRBJ2-7; 10 positions match TRBD2. Looked up from germline, CDR1 is MDHEN and CDR2 is SYDVKM. The CDR3 contains 13 residues. V was clipped by 5 bases and J by 3 bases; unmatched bases: 1. The CDR3 loop reads CASSRTSGYEQYF. CDR3 bases: TGTGCCAGCAGTAGGACTAGCGGCTACGAGCAGTACTTC.

This clone appeared once. The rearrangement joins TRBV27 to TRBJ2-7; 7 positions match TRBD2. The junction had 10 bases not matched to a gene; V was cut back by 5 bases and J by 3 bases. Per germline, CDR1 MNHEY and CDR2 SMNVEV (reference sequence). The CDR3 spans 15 residues. The CDR3 loop is CASSPGTTPFYEQYF. The CDR3 bases are TGTGCCAGCAGTCCCGGGACTACTCCGTTCTACGAGCAGTACTTC.

This clone was detected a few times. The chain carries TRBV9 and TRBJ2-1, with a weak D call TRBD2 (6 bases). V dropped 0 bases and J dropped 5 bases, with 12 bases sitting between them. From germline, CDR1 is SGDLS and CDR2 YYNGEE. This CDR3 has 15 amino acids. In nucleotides, the CDR3 is TGTGCCAGCAGCGTAGCGGCGGGATCCCACAATGAGCAGTTCTTC. Protein sequence: CASSVAAGSHNEQFF.

The chain has TRBV29-1 and TRBJ2-1, with 9 bases fitting TRBD2. Trimming at V came to 3 bases and at J to 4 bases, leaving 1 base not matched to a gene. The CDR3 is made up of 13 amino acids. Germline V gives CDR1 SQVTM, CDR2 ANQGSEA. CDR3 sequence (DNA): TGCAGCGTTGAGCGGGGGGGGTACAATGAGCAGTTCTTC. Protein sequence: CSVERGGYNEQFF.

This clone was picked up a small number of times. One junction end does not reproduce the germline sequence, and a read error may be involved. The CDR3 reads CASSLGSRETQYF. CDR3 sequence (DNA): TGTGCTAGCAGCTTAGGCTCTAGGGAGACCCAGTACTTC. The rearrangement joins TRBV7-7 to TRBJ2-5; D ambiguous. This CDR3 comprises 13 residues. Germline loops: CDR1 SSHAT, CDR2 FNYEAQ (reference sequence).

This clone has a handful of counts. The chain recombines TRBV28 with TRBJ2-2, with TRBD1 matching 8 bases. This CDR3 spans 14 amino acids. Germline V gives CDR1 MDHEN, CDR2 SYDVKM. The CDR3 protein is CASEGTGEHGELFF. CDR3 nucleotide sequence: TGTGCATCGGAAGGGACAGGTGAACACGGGGAGCTGTTTTTT.

V and J are TRBV9 and TRBJ2-1, with TRBD2 matching 9 bases. After removal of 0 bases from V and 5 bases from J, the junction contained 3 bases not matched to a gene. In germline, CDR1 is SGDLS, CDR2 YYNGEE. The CDR3 has 15 residues. CDR3 amino acids: CASSVVASGDNEQFF. CDR3 nucleotides: TGTGCCAGCAGCGTAGTGGCTAGCGGGGACAATGAGCAGTTCTTC. The full variable domain, with the rest looked up from reference TRBV9 and TRBJ2-1, is DSGVTQTPKHLITATGQRVTLRCSPRSGDLSVYWYQQSLDQGLQFLIQYYNGEERAKGNILERFSAQQFPDLHSELNLSSLELGDSALYFCASSVVASGDNEQFFGPGTRLTVL.